The source of this TCR beta chain is a study of shared clonotypes between healthy human individuals. Per the germline V gene, CDR1 is SGHNT and CDR2 is YENEEA. CDR3 length: 11 amino acids. The V end lost 1 base, the J end lost 6 bases, and 2 bases lay between the germline ends. Produced via immunoSEQ multiplex PCR; TCRdb's table is partial and in-frame only. The data hold more than 1.2 million clones, with about 98.5% observed a single time. Overall study findings and caveats: An effect of sequencing depth on clonotype sharing among donors was expected. Even with large depth, rarefaction showed that sorted-subset sequencing was incomplete.

Each sample came from a Caucasian adult donor living in Nashville, Tennessee. This clone showed up just a few times. As yet, its antigen is unknown. Additional DNA sequences in this sample encode the identical CDR3. Material for sequencing was naive CD4+ T cells sorted from blood. The subset is: CD45RA+ positively selected. The receptor was isolated from a man aged 25-45 years in good health. The chain recombines TRBV11-3 with TRBJ2-3; D gene uncertain. The CDR3 DNA reads as TGTGCCAGCAGCTTAGGCGATACGCAGTATTTT. Encoded protein: CASSLGDTQYF.